What follows are 21 T cell receptor beta chains derived from one specimen sequenced in a study of cytomegalovirus exposure and HLA in healthy donors. Researchers ran the PCR with 60 Vbeta and 13 Jbeta primers. TCRdb's table, derived via immunoSEQ multiplex PCR, lists solely in-frame clones and lacks some. The sample has around 60,000 clones; approximately 80% are singletons. The specimen was PBMCs. Every receptor here comes from a male donor in good health and CMV-seronegative.

Worth noting for this clone: An end of the junction does not agree with germline; a read error may underlie this. J is TRBJ1-6 and V is TRBV7-2; D gene uncertain. The CDR3 has 15 amino acids. Germline-derived CDR1 and CDR2 are SGHTA and FQGNSA. The CDR3 loop is CANSLESGFNSPLHF. CDR3 DNA: TGTGCCAACAGCTTAGAGTCCGGGTTTAATTCACCCCTCCACTTT.

Turning to this clone: An end of the junction does not agree with germline; a read error may underlie this. V usage is TRBV7-9 and J usage is TRBJ1-1; 9 positions match TRBD1. The CDR3 covers 10 residues. Germline V gene data show CDR1 as SEHNR and CDR2 as FQNEAQ (reference sequence). CDR3 DNA sequence: TGTGCCAGCAACCCGGGACAGGGTCCCTTT. Protein product: CASNPGQGPF.

V usage is TRBV5-1 and J usage is TRBJ1-5; the D is unclear. Germline lookup yields CDR1 SGHRS and CDR2 YFSETQ. Trimming removed 0 bases at V and 0 bases at J, with 7 bases between. The CDR3 is 15 residues long. The CDR3: CASSLDSYSNQPQHF. As DNA, the CDR3 is TGCGCCAGCAGCTTGGACAGCTATAGCAATCAGCCCCAGCATTTT.

The V gene is TRBV5-4, the J gene TRBJ1-4; 7 nucleotides agree with TRBD1. Germline lookup yields CDR1 SGHNT and CDR2 YYREEE (reference sequence). The CDR3 loop spans 15 amino acids. The V gene end was trimmed by 5 bases and the J gene end by 5 bases; junction bases not matched to a gene: 9. CDR3 amino acids: CASSFPGQSNEKLFF. The CDR3 DNA is TGTGCCAGCAGTTTCCCGGGACAGTCAAATGAAAAACTGTTTTTT.

The rearrangement uses TRBV21-1 and TRBJ2-5; the listed D gene, TRBD1, was not tested against the DNA. TRBV21-1 is deemed a pseudogene. The CDR3 length is 14 residues. In nucleotides, the CDR3 is TGTGCCAGCAGCAAAGTCGCCAGACAAGAGACCCAGTACTTC. Protein sequence: CASSKVARQETQYF.

The chain employs TRBV30 and TRBJ1-3; D is unclear. CDR1 and CDR2 (germline): GTSNPN, SVGIG (reference sequence). V lost 0 bases to trimming and J lost 7 bases, with 4 bases between them. The CDR3 totals 11 residues. CDR3 region: CAWSVRNTIYF. The CDR3 nucleotides are TGTGCCTGGAGTGTACGGAACACCATATATTTT.

The rearrangement links TRBV6-5 to TRBJ1-5, with D unresolved. There are 15 residues in the CDR3. V gave up 5 bases and J gave up 3 bases, with 14 bases separating them. The germline CDR1 and CDR2 sequences are MNHEY and SVGAGI. The CDR3 spells CASSIDWRDNQPQHF. The CDR3 coding sequence is TGTGCCAGCAGTATCGATTGGAGAGACAATCAGCCCCAGCATTTT.

The rearrangement joins TRBV27 to TRBJ1-1; tentatively, D is TRBD1 (6 bases). Trimming stripped 6 bases from V and 1 base from J, with 12 bases between. Germline lookup yields CDR1 MNHEY and CDR2 SMNVEV (reference sequence). The CDR3 is made up of 14 amino acids. This CDR3 reads CASSWGGRNTEAFF. The CDR3 nucleotides are TGTGCCAGCAGCTGGGGGGGGCGGAACACTGAAGCTTTCTTT.

This clone is a singleton in its sample. CDR3 amino acids: CASSVALSNHNEQFF. The CDR3 region has the DNA TGTGCCAGCAGCGTAGCCCTTAGCAACCACAATGAGCAGTTCTTC. The chain joins TRBV9 to TRBJ2-1; D is uncertain. V was trimmed by 0 bases and J by 5 bases, leaving 12 bases between them. The CDR3 runs 15 residues. Germline CDR1 and CDR2: SGDLS and YYNGEE. Full variable domain (rest looked up from reference TRBV9 and TRBJ2-1): DSGVTQTPKHLITATGQRVTLRCSPRSGDLSVYWYQQSLDQGLQFLIQYYNGEERAKGNILERFSAQQFPDLHSELNLSSLELGDSALYFCASSVALSNHNEQFFGPGTRLTVL.

The chain links TRBV18 to TRBJ1-2, with 9 bases fitting TRBD1. The V gene end was trimmed by 5 bases and the J gene end by 6 bases; junction bases not matched to a gene: 4. The CDR3 consists of 13 residues. Germline lookup yields CDR1 KGHSH and CDR2 LQKENI. CDR3 protein: CASSSQGADGYTF. Here the CDR3 DNA reads TGTGCCAGCTCATCACAGGGGGCCGATGGCTACACCTTC. Full variable domain (missing parts from reference TRBV18 and TRBJ1-2): NAGVMQNPRHLVRRRGQEARLRCSPMKGHSHVYWYRQLPEEGLKFMVYLQKENIIDESGMPKERFSAEFPKEGPSILRIQQVVRGDSAAYFCASSSQGADGYTFGSGTRLTVV.

V and J are TRBV5-1 and TRBJ2-2, with TRBD2 identical over 9 bases. The germline V gene encodes CDR1 SGHRS and CDR2 YFSETQ. Trimming removed 0 bases from V and 3 bases from J; junction bases left unmatched: 12. The CDR3 spans 19 residues. CDR3 sequence: CASSLGPEVAGVYTGELFF. In DNA, the CDR3 is TGCGCCAGCAGCTTGGGCCCCGAGGTAGCGGGGGTCTACACCGGGGAGCTGTTTTTT.

CDR3 sequence (DNA): TGTGCCAGCAGCGCCTCGGGCCCGATCACAGGGCCAGGCTACACCTTC. Translating gives CASSASGPITGPGYTF. The chain recombines TRBV2 with TRBJ1-2, with a possible D match to TRBD1 (6 bases). With 6 bases removed from V and 8 bases from J, the gap between germline ends came to 25 bases. This CDR3 contains 16 residues. Per germline, CDR1 SNHLY and CDR2 FYNNEI.

The chain has TRBV7-3 and TRBJ2-5; 8 positions agree with TRBD1. V trimming: 5 bases; J trimming: 5 bases; junction bases outside the gene matches: 10. Germline CDR1 and CDR2: SGHTA and FQGTGA. This CDR3 region has 15 residues. CDR3 residues: CASSPNGQGGETQYF. The CDR3 bases are TGTGCCAGCAGCCCTAACGGACAGGGCGGGGAGACCCAGTACTTC.

V is TRBV19 and J is TRBJ1-3; the D gene is possibly TRBD1 (5 bases). V lost 9 bases and J 0 bases, leaving 15 bases between the germline ends. This CDR3 comprises 15 residues. Per germline, CDR1 LNHDA and CDR2 SQIVND (reference sequence). The CDR3 is CASCTTGGSGNTIYF. CDR3 in DNA: TGTGCCAGCTGTACGACCGGGGGCTCTGGAAACACCATATATTTT.

The sample holds a few counts of this clone. The chain uses TRBV11-3 and TRBJ1-1, with D perhaps TRBD1 (5 bases). V lost 5 bases and J lost 5, with 18 bases in between. This CDR3 is built from 15 residues. Germline assignment: CDR1 SGHNT and CDR2 YENEEA. The CDR3 nucleotides are TGTGCCAGCAGCCTTAATGGGGGGTCCGGGACTGAAGCTTTCTTT. Translated: CASSLNGGSGTEAFF.

The chain has TRBV11-1 and TRBJ2-1; TRBD1 aligns across 7 bases. The germline CDR1 and CDR2 sequences are SGHAT and FQDESV (reference sequence). The CDR3 covers 15 residues. The J segment lost 1 base and the V segment lost 1 base, leaving 1 base of the junction unmatched. The CDR3 protein is CASSLGTGSYNEQFF. The CDR3 DNA reads as TGTGCCAGCAGCTTAGGGACAGGTTCCTACAATGAGCAGTTCTTC.

This clone was observed once. V usage is TRBV7-2 and J usage is TRBJ1-4; 10 nucleotides match TRBD1. The germline V gene encodes CDR1 SGHTA and CDR2 FQGNSA. The V segment lost 4 bases and the J segment 8 bases; nucleotides outside the gene matches: 7. CDR3 length: 15 amino acids. CDR3 nucleotide sequence: TGTGCCAGCAGCTCGGACAGGGGGTTTACGGAAAAACTGTTTTTT. Its protein product is CASSSDRGFTEKLFF.

This chain joins TRBV30 and TRBJ1-2; 9 positions agree with TRBD1. Germline assignment: CDR1 GTSNPN and CDR2 SVGIG (reference sequence). The V gene end was trimmed by 3 bases and the J gene end by 8 bases; junction bases not matched to a gene: 7. This CDR3 has 13 residues. CDR3 coding DNA: TGTGCCTGGAGGCCGACAGGGGGGCGAGGCTACACCTTC. The encoded protein is CAWRPTGGRGYTF.

This rearrangement joins TRBV7-9 to TRBJ1-1; 9 bases align to TRBD1. Germline CDR1 is SEHNR and CDR2 is FQNEAQ (reference sequence). Trimming took 4 bases from V and 0 from J; bases not matched to a gene: 9. The CDR3 is 17 amino acids. The CDR3 here is CASSSGQGAPLNTEAFF. In nucleotides, the CDR3 is TGTGCCAGCAGCTCGGGACAGGGAGCGCCCCTGAACACTGAAGCTTTCTTT.

In its sample, this clone was seen a few times. CDR3 DNA: TGCAGCGGCTATACCGGGACAGGCTATGGCTACACCTTC. Residues: CSGYTGTGYGYTF. The V and J genes are TRBV29-1 and TRBJ1-2, with TRBD1 matching 8 bases. Looked up from germline, CDR1 is SQVTM and CDR2 is ANQGSEA. The CDR3 covers 13 residues. With 7 bases clipped from V and 4 bases from J, the junction kept 8 bases outside the gene matches. Full variable domain (remainder filled in from reference TRBV29-1 and TRBJ1-2): SAVISQKPSRDICQRGTSLTIQCQVDSQVTMMFWYRQQPGQSLTLIATANQGSEATYESGFVIDKFPISRPNLTFSTLTVSNMSPEDSSIYLCSGYTGTGYGYTFGSGTRLTVV.

The chain joins TRBV14 to TRBJ2-7; TRBD2 matches 11 bases. The CDR3 contains 17 residues. Germline CDR1 is SGHDN and CDR2 is FVKESK. V dropped 4 bases and J dropped 2; count of bases not matched to a gene: 10. In DNA form, the CDR3 reads TGTGCCAGCAGCCCCTCGCTAGCGGGGGGTCCGGCCTACGAGCAGTACTTC. Translated, it gives CASSPSLAGGPAYEQYF.